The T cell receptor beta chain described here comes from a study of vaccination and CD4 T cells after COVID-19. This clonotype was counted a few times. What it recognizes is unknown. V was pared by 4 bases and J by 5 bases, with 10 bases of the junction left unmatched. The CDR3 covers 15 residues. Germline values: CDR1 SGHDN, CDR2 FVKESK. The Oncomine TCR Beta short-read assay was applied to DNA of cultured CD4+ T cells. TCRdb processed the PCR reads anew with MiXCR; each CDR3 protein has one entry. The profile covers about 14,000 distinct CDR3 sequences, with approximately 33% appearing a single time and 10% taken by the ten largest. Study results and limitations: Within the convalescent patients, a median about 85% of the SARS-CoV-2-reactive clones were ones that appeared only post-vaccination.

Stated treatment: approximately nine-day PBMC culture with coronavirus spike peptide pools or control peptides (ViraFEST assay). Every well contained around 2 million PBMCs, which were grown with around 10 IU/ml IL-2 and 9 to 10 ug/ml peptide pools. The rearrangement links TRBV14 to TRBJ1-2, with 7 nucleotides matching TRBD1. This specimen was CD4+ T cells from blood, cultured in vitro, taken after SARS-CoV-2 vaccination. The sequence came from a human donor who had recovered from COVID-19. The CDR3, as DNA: TGTGCCAGCAGCCTCGGACAGGCACAGCGGTATGGCTACACCTTC. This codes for CASSLGQAQRYGYTF.